This T cell receptor beta chain was captured by sequencing in a study of control samples from healthy donors and cancer patients. The assay was immunoSEQ multiplex PCR, and TCRdb's table has in-frame clones only and misses some. The profile shows 91,000 or so clones, about 89% of them singletons. With 2 bases removed from V and 0 bases from J, the gap between germline ends came to 11 bases. CDR1 is KGHSH and CDR2 is LQKENI in the germline V gene. This CDR3 is built from 15 residues. V is TRBV18 and J is TRBJ2-7; TRBD1 or TRBD2 may be the D gene (5 bases each). The TCR was taken from a woman in her twenties or thirties in good health. The sample taken for sequencing was blood. CDR3 nucleotide sequence: TGTGCCAGCTCACCAGGGGGTCTAACCTCCTACGAGCAGTACTTC. Protein product: CASSPGGLTSYEQYF. Using reference TRBV18 and TRBJ2-7 for the parts outside the CDR3, the full variable domain is NAGVMQNPRHLVRRRGQEARLRCSPMKGHSHVYWYRQLPEEGLKFMVYLQKENIIDESGMPKERFSAEFPKEGPSILRIQQVVRGDSAAYFCASSPGGLTSYEQYFGPGTRLTVT.